This T cell receptor beta chain came from a study of blood T cell repertoires in COVID-19. At the level of the study: Acute and convalescent COVID-19 specimens originated in the United States, Italy and Spain. In each case, the material was cDNA or gDNA derived from T cells, B-cell-depleted T cells, or PBMCs.

Germline V gives CDR1 LGHDT, CDR2 YNNKEL (reference sequence). V lost 4 bases and J 7 bases, leaving 20 bases between the germline ends. This CDR3 is built from 15 residues. In the original analysis: Reference gene primer amplification gave estimated nucleated cell counts. Some clones are missing from TCRdb's copy, which holds only in-frame ones; the method was immunoSEQ multiplex PCR. V and J calls plus clone size are reproduced from that table; the DNA served to infer D and trimming. Of over 65,000 clones detected, roughly 90% appear once; the ten largest clones hold around 8.1%. The TCR was taken from a man aged 30 to 39 with acute or convalescent COVID-19. The sequenced sample consisted of peripheral blood. The V and J genes are TRBV3-1 (or the pseudogene TRBV3-2) and TRBJ2-7; D is perhaps TRBD1 (6 bases). For the CDR3, the DNA is TGTGCCAGCAGCCGCGACCGGGACACTCGGTGGGAGCAGTACTTC. Protein sequence: CASSRDRDTRWEQYF.